Below, 20 T cell receptor beta chains from the same sample are listed, as sequenced in a study of CD8 T cells in ankylosing spondylitis. TCRdb itself ran the 5' RACE reads through MiXCR, one entry per CDR3 protein. The data contain 200,000 or so distinct CDR3 sequences, 13% of them seen just once; the ten biggest clones take up about 11%. The sequenced sample consisted of blood, either unsorted or a sorted T cell fraction (not recorded which). These receptors were obtained from a female donor with ankylosing spondylitis or in good health (not recorded which).

This clonotype was recorded a few times. This rearrangement joins TRBV9 to TRBJ2-1, with 9 bases fitting TRBD2. The CDR3 runs to 15 residues. V lost 4 bases, J lost 5 bases, and 7 bases stayed unmatched. The V gene's germline CDR1 is SGDLS and CDR2 YYNGEE. The CDR3 region is CASSPAGGPNNEQFF. In DNA form, the CDR3 reads TGTGCCAGCAGCCCAGCGGGAGGTCCCAACAATGAGCAGTTCTTC.

In this sample, this clonotype turned up a few times. This rearrangement joins TRBV20-1 to TRBJ2-7; D is unresolved. Germline V lookup: CDR1 DFQATT, CDR2 SNEGSKA (reference sequence). V gave up 3 bases and J gave up 6 bases, with 18 bases separating them. The CDR3 sequence is 14 residues long. The CDR3 is CSASYSDGPSEQYF. The CDR3 nucleotides are TGCAGTGCTAGTTACTCGGACGGGCCAAGCGAGCAGTACTTC.

This clonotype was seen more than once but under ten times. This chain joins TRBV30 and TRBJ1-2; 7 nucleotides line up with TRBD1. Germline V gene lookup returns CDR1 GTSNPN and CDR2 SVGIG (reference sequence). The V and J ends lost 5 bases and 0 bases, in that order; junction bases with no gene match: 15. This CDR3 contains 17 residues. The CDR3 nucleotides are TGTGCCTGGCGAACACAGGGGCTAGAAGGGACTAACTATGGCTACACCTTC. It encodes CAWRTQGLEGTNYGYTF.

This clonotype was observed at least ten times. V and J are TRBV9 and TRBJ1-5; D possibly corresponds to TRBD1 (6 bases). Germline CDR1 SGDLS, CDR2 YYNGEE. V lost 2 bases and J 6 bases, leaving 12 bases between the germline ends. There are 14 residues in the CDR3. CDR3 in DNA: TGTGCCAGCAGCGTTACAGGGCAAGGTCAGCCCCAGCATTTT. It yields the protein CASSVTGQGQPQHF. Looking up the rest from reference TRBV9 and TRBJ1-5 gives the full variable domain: DSGVTQTPKHLITATGQRVTLRCSPRSGDLSVYWYQQSLDQGLQFLIQYYNGEERAKGNILERFSAQQFPDLHSELNLSSLELGDSALYFCASSVTGQGQPQHFGDGTRLSIL.

This clonotype appeared many times. The rearrangement links TRBV20-1 to TRBJ2-3, with 11 nucleotides matching TRBD2. Germline values: CDR1 DFQATT, CDR2 SNEGSKA (reference sequence). With 6 bases clipped from V and 4 bases from J, the junction kept 12 bases outside the gene matches. This CDR3 is 16 amino acids long. The CDR3 bases are TGCAGTGCGAGGCAATGGACTAGCGGGTTTGCAGATACGCAGTATTTT. This translates into CSARQWTSGFADTQYF.

This clonotype was seen more than once but under ten times. V is TRBV7-2 and J is TRBJ1-4, with D perhaps matching TRBD1 (5 bases). CDR3 length: 14 amino acids. Germline-derived CDR1 and CDR2 are SGHTA and FQGNSA. The ends were cut back, 6 bases at V and 2 bases at J, with 10 bases in the middle. The CDR3 sequence: CASRGGGTNEKLFF. Written as DNA, the CDR3 is TGTGCCAGCAGGGGCGGGGGTACTAATGAAAAACTGTTTTTT.

This clonotype was counted a few times. The gene calls are TRBV29-1 and TRBJ1-1; 9 nucleotides line up with TRBD1. CDR3 length: 10 residues. Trimming at V came to 7 bases and at J to 11 bases, leaving 5 bases not matched to a gene. Germline V gives CDR1 SQVTM, CDR2 ANQGSEA. CDR3 nucleotides: TGCAGCGCCGGGGACAGGGCGGCTTTCTTT. This gives the protein CSAGDRAAFF.

This clonotype was recorded a few times. The chain employs TRBV24-1 and TRBJ2-7; D not resolved. In germline, CDR1 is KGHDR, CDR2 SFDVKD. V lost 4 bases, J lost 5 bases, and 5 bases lay in between. This CDR3 contains 11 residues. In DNA form, the CDR3 reads TGTGCCACCAGTGAGAACCACGAGCAGTACTTC. Its translation is CATSENHEQYF.

On this clonotype itself: A much larger clonotype is one base distant, so this may be a read error. The chain is built from TRBV7-9 and TRBJ1-1, with D maybe TRBD1 (5 bases). Trimming pared 2 bases from V and 0 bases from J, leaving 13 bases between. The germline V gene has CDR1 SEHNR and CDR2 FQNEAQ (reference sequence). The CDR3 extends over 16 amino acids. CDR3 coding DNA: TGTGCCAGCAGCTTAACGACAGTTTTCCTGAACACTGAAGCTTTCTTT. Amino acids: CASSLTTVFLNTEAFF.

Comment on this clonotype: No conserved phenylalanine or tryptophan is present at the end of the CDR3, so a read error is the likely explanation. The genes are TRBV27 and TRBJ1-1; D is perhaps TRBD1 (5 bases). CDR3 length: 18 residues. V was clipped by 0 bases and J by 5 bases, with 22 bases between them. The V gene's germline CDR1 is MNHEY and CDR2 SMNVEV (reference sequence). For the CDR3, the DNA is TGTGCCAGCAGTTTATCGGTGGGGGACCTCCCAAAGCTTACTGAAGCTTTCTCT. Protein sequence: CASSLSVGDLPKLTEAFS.

This clonotype was observed at least ten times. This chain connects TRBV9 to TRBJ2-1; 11 nucleotides align to TRBD2. The trim removed 2 bases at V and 4 bases at J, leaving 5 bases unmatched. Germline V gene lookup returns CDR1 SGDLS and CDR2 YYNGEE. The CDR3 covers 16 residues. The CDR3 DNA is TGTGCCAGCAGCGTCTCGGGACTAGCGGCTTACAATGAGCAGTTCTTC. This translates into CASSVSGLAAYNEQFF.

V is TRBV7-2 and J is TRBJ2-7; 11 bases fit TRBD2. With 2 bases clipped from V and 1 base from J, the junction kept 4 bases outside the gene matches. CDR1 SGHTA and CDR2 FQGNSA come from the germline V gene. The CDR3 has 16 residues. As DNA, the CDR3 is TGTGCCAGCAGCTTAAGACTAGCGGGACGGTCCTACGAGCAGTACTTC. It translates to CASSLRLAGRSYEQYF.

This clonotype has ten or more counts. The genes are TRBV11-2 and TRBJ2-1; D gene unclear. CDR1 is SGHAT, CDR2 FQNNGV, per germline. Trimming left V 6 bases short and J 3 bases short, with 6 bases between. CDR3 length: 12 amino acids. The CDR3 reads CASRRVYNEQFF. CDR3 DNA: TGTGCCAGCAGAAGAGTCTACAATGAGCAGTTCTTC.

For this clonotype: A much larger clone differs by one base, so this may be a read error. The chain has TRBV7-6 and TRBJ2-7; perhaps TRBD2 as D (6 bases). CDR3 length: 15 residues. CDR1 and CDR2 (germline): SGHVS, FNYEAQ. The CDR3 sequence: CAGSLSGGTTYEQYF. CDR3 sequence (DNA): TGTGCCGGCAGCTTATCCGGCGGGACCACCTACGAGCAGTACTTC.

The chain links TRBV7-2 to TRBJ1-5; a weak D match, TRBD1 (5 bases). Germline V CDR1 and CDR2: SGHTA, FQGNSA. The CDR3 is 16 residues long. V lost 5 bases and J 0 bases, leaving 14 bases between the germline ends. The CDR3 sequence: CASSPFRRGSNQPQHF. The CDR3 DNA reads TGTGCCAGCAGCCCGTTCCGGAGGGGTAGCAATCAGCCCCAGCATTTT.

This clonotype was found many times. V and J are TRBV6-2 or TRBV6-3 and TRBJ2-5; D might be TRBD1 (6 bases). Germline V gene lookup returns CDR1 MNHEY and CDR2 SVGEGT. This CDR3 is built from 13 residues. With 4 bases removed from V and 5 bases from J, the gap between germline ends came to 11 bases. The CDR3 DNA reads TGTGCCAGCAGTTCGGACAGTTGGGAGACCCAGTACTTC. Encoded protein: CASSSDSWETQYF.

At least ten counts were recorded for this clonotype. V usage is TRBV7-2 and J usage is TRBJ2-3; a weak D match, TRBD1 (5 bases). This CDR3 region has 17 residues. Trimming removed 5 bases at V and 2 bases at J, with 20 bases between. The germline V gene encodes CDR1 SGHTA and CDR2 FQGNSA. The CDR3, as DNA: TGTGCCAGCAGCAAGACGGCTCAGGGCTCATCCACAGATACGCAGTATTTT. Its protein product is CASSKTAQGSSTDTQYF.

The chain is built from TRBV6-1 and TRBJ2-7; 8 nucleotides line up with TRBD1. This CDR3 comprises 15 residues. CDR1 is MNHNS, CDR2 SASEGT, per germline. The junction had 11 bases not matched to a gene; V was cut back by 4 bases and J by 6 bases. Written as DNA, the CDR3 is TGTGCCAGCAGTGGAGACAGGGGTTCGTATTGCGAGCAGTACTTC. This encodes CASSGDRGSYCEQYF.

This clonotype has only a few counts. The chain uses TRBV10-3 and TRBJ2-2; TRBD2 agrees at 7 bases. The CDR3 totals 17 residues. V was clipped by 8 bases and J by 3 bases; unmatched bases: 15. Germline loops: CDR1 ENHRY, CDR2 SYGVKD. The CDR3 DNA sequence: TGTGCCATCCCGACTACCCGGAGGGGAGGGGACACCGGGGAGCTGTTTTTT. Amino acids: CAIPTTRRGGDTGELFF.

This clonotype was observed a handful of times. The chain employs TRBV29-1 and TRBJ2-7, with 11 bases that match TRBD2. CDR1 and CDR2 (germline): SQVTM, ANQGSEA. The length of the CDR3 is 16 residues. J gave up 0 bases and V 2 bases, and 6 bases lay outside the gene matches. The CDR3 loop is CSVETTSGRLSYEQYF. The CDR3 nucleotides are TGCAGCGTTGAAACAACTAGCGGGAGACTCTCCTACGAGCAGTACTTC.